A single TCR beta chain is shown here with its context. This specimen belongs to a study of T cells in localized non-small cell lung cancer. The method was immunoSEQ multiplex PCR; TCRdb's version includes in-frame clones alone and lacks a portion of them. Among roughly 58,000 clones listed, roughly 79% were seen once. This receptor was obtained from a man aged 40-75 years with stage II lung adenocarcinoma. This material consisted of PBMCs, taken before any cancer treatment.

This chain's CDR3 is CATSRGGGSEYGYTF. CDR3 DNA: TGTGCCACCAGCAGGGGTGGCGGCAGTGAATATGGCTACACCTTC. This sequence joins TRBV15 and TRBJ1-2; no reliable D call. Trimming cost V 3 bases and J 5 bases, with 16 bases left between them. CDR1 is LNHNV, CDR2 YYDKDF, per germline (reference sequence). This CDR3 has 15 residues.